These T cell receptor beta chains were read from a single sample in a study of CD4 T cells in relation to SARS-CoV-2 and coronaviruses. Their recognized antigens are unknown. Sequencing used immunoSEQ multiplex PCR; TCRdb keeps in-frame clones, though not all of them. Of some 45,000 clones listed, roughly 87% were seen once; the top ten hold approximately 1.5%. Sample: naive CD4+ T cells from PBMCs, cultured in vitro. Source of these receptors: an adult with COVID-19. Both conserved end residues are part of each CDR3. The order of the fields is CDR3 DNA, CDR3 protein, D gene, J gene, clone size, V gene. The D gene is left open where the match is weak. Clone sizes are given selectively: once, few, many, or a class where the clone is expanded.

TGTGCCATCAGCCGGACAGTAGAGAATGGCTACACCTTC	CAISRTVENGYTF	-	TRBJ1-2	once	TRBV10-3
TGCGCCAGCAGCCACGGACAGGGGATCGATTCACCCCTCCACTTT	CASSHGQGIDSPLHF	TRBD1	TRBJ1-6	-	TRBV4-1
TGTGCCAGCTCATCGGGACCTCTTGGAAACACCATATATTTT	CASSSGPLGNTIYF	-	TRBJ1-3	-	TRBV18
TGTGCCAGCAGGGGGATAGCGGGGGGATACGAGCAGTACTTC	CASRGIAGGYEQYF	TRBD2	TRBJ2-7	-	TRBV11-2
TGTGCCAGCAGCCCTAAAGAGACAGGGCACGAGCAGTACTTC	CASSPKETGHEQYF	TRBD1	TRBJ2-7	-	TRBV13
TGTGCCAGCAGTTCCTGGACTAGCGGGGCAGATACGCAGTATTTT	CASSSWTSGADTQYF	TRBD2	TRBJ2-3	-	TRBV27
TGCGCCAGCAGCCAGTCGACTAGCGGGAGGCCGGGTACCTACGAGCAGTACTTC	CASSQSTSGRPGTYEQYF	TRBD2	TRBJ2-7	-	TRBV4-1
TGTGCCAGCAGCCAAGAAGTGGGACAGATCTACGAGCAGTACTTC	CASSQEVGQIYEQYF	TRBD1	TRBJ2-7	-	TRBV14
TGTGCCAGTAGTATTACAGCTGCGGGCAGAGTATATGGCTACACCTTC	CASSITAAGRVYGYTF	-	TRBJ1-2	-	TRBV19
TGTGCCAGCAGTACAACAGGCGGACCACAGTTCTTC	CASSTTGGPQFF	-	TRBJ2-1	-	TRBV3-1/TRBV3-2
TGCGCCAGCAGCTTGGACGTGGGACAGGCCTACGAGCAGTACTTC	CASSLDVGQAYEQYF	TRBD1	TRBJ2-7	-	TRBV5-1
TGCGCCAGCAGCGAAAGAGGGGAGGGCCTCACCTACGAGCAGTACTTC	CASSERGEGLTYEQYF	TRBD2	TRBJ2-7	few	TRBV4-1
TGTGCCAGCAAGGGGGAGGATACGCAGTATTTT	CASKGEDTQYF	-	TRBJ2-3	-	TRBV7-9
TGTGCCAGCAGCGTAGTAGGGAACTATGGCTACACCTTC	CASSVVGNYGYTF	-	TRBJ1-2	-	TRBV9
TGCGCCAGCGGTACTAGCGGGGCTAGCTCCTACAATGAGCAGTTCTTC	CASGTSGASSYNEQFF	TRBD2	TRBJ2-1	-	TRBV5-1
TGTGCCAGCTCTCCTGACGGCTACAATCAGCCCCAGCATTTT	CASSPDGYNQPQHF	-	TRBJ1-5	-	TRBV18
TGTGCCAGCAGCTTCGGGGACGGGGCCTACAATGAGCAGTTCTTC	CASSFGDGAYNEQFF	-	TRBJ2-1	-	TRBV5-4
TGTGCCAGCAGCCAAACACAAATGTACAATGAGCAGTTCTTC	CASSQTQMYNEQFF	-	TRBJ2-1	-	TRBV14
TGTGCCAGCAGCCGACAGGGTACATTTTCGGTAGAGACCCAGTACTTC	CASSRQGTFSVETQYF	TRBD1	TRBJ2-5	-	TRBV5-4
TGTGCCAGCAGCTACCTAGGCGGCAGACTGAACTTC	CASSYLGGRLNF	-	TRBJ2-5	-	TRBV7-3